This TCR beta chain came from a study of cytomegalovirus exposure and HLA in healthy donors. The ends lost 0 bases at V and 8 bases at J; junction bases unmatched: 4. CDR1 is SGDLS and CDR2 is YYNGEE in the germline V gene. This CDR3 has 14 residues. Researchers ran the PCR with 60 Vbeta and 13 Jbeta primers. The table came from immunoSEQ multiplex PCR; TCRdb's copy has only in-frame clones and leaves some out. Found here are about 100,000 clones, around 76% of them singletons; the top ten hold over 6%. This TCR derives from a man aged 40-49 years in good health and CMV-seropositive. The specimen sequenced was PBMCs. The V gene is TRBV9, the J gene TRBJ1-2; TRBD1 matches 10 bases. The CDR3 protein is CASSVEGQGGGYTF. The CDR3 DNA follows: TGTGCCAGCAGCGTAGAAGGACAGGGGGGAGGCTACACCTTC.